There are a few counts of the clone carrying this T cell receptor (beta chain). Its antigen is as yet unknown. The sample belongs to a study of T cells in Graves' hyperthyroidism and ophthalmopathy. The study's findings and limits: A median about 7 months before onset, the model predicted ophthalmopathy. Blood samples included most of the expanded thyroid clonotypes exceeding 0.001.

The study left out patients who had uncontrolled infection, other autoimmune disease, pregnancy or lactation. Fresh peripheral blood, approximately 10 ml, was the source of the PBMCs. The CDR3 regions of TCR beta were amplified from RNA transcripts. The HTBI set primed first-round TCR CDR3 RT-PCR. In TCRdb, the multiplex PCR reads were re-called with MiXCR into one record per CDR3 protein. The sample lists 400,000 or so distinct CDR3 sequences; around 15% were seen once. Trimming took off 4 bases at V and 0 bases at J, with 9 bases between the two ends. The germline V gene has CDR1 SQVTM and CDR2 ANQGSEA. The length of the CDR3 is 13 residues.

The sample comprised blood. The V and J genes are TRBV29-1 and TRBJ1-1; D is possibly TRBD1 (6 bases). The receptor was derived from a woman aged 55-70 years with Graves' ophthalmopathy. The CDR3 here is CSVGTVVNTEAFF. The CDR3 region has the DNA TGCAGCGTTGGGACAGTAGTGAACACTGAAGCTTTCTTT.